The 30 T cell receptor beta chains given below trace back to one sample, sequenced in a study of T cells after yellow fever vaccination. TCRdb called the 5' RACE reads again in MiXCR, with one record for every CDR3 protein. The table has some 130,000 distinct CDR3 sequences, approximately 6.6% seen once; the top ten hold approximately 0.61%. This sample comprised CD4+ T cells sorted from PBMCs, obtained 10 days after the yellow fever booster vaccination. The receptors stem from a young man who received the YFV17D yellow fever vaccine.

This clonotype has at least ten counts. The chain joins TRBV5-1 to TRBJ2-2; D is unresolved. Germline loops: CDR1 SGHRS, CDR2 YFSETQ. V dropped 6 bases and J dropped 7 bases, with 16 bases sitting between them. The CDR3 consists of 14 residues. CDR3 sequence: CASTPSMGGGELFF. The CDR3 nucleotides are TGCGCCAGCACCCCCTCTATGGGTGGCGGGGAGCTGTTTTTT.

This chain joins TRBV20-1 and TRBJ2-2, with 9 bases that match TRBD1. The CDR3 runs 14 residues. From germline, CDR1 is DFQATT and CDR2 SNEGSKA (reference sequence). J lost 6 bases, V lost 1 base, and 3 bases had no gene match. The CDR3 DNA reads TGCAGTGCTAGAGCTGGGACAGGGCCCGGGGAGCTGTTTTTT. This encodes CSARAGTGPGELFF.

This clonotype was seen a few times. The chain combines TRBV3-1 with TRBJ1-6; maybe TRBD1 (5 bases). CDR1 and CDR2 from the germline V gene are LGHDT and YNNKEL (reference sequence). There are 15 residues in the CDR3. Trimming cost V 2 bases and J 9 bases, with 14 bases left between them. Here the CDR3 reads CASSQIERDSSPLHF. In DNA form, the CDR3 reads TGTGCCAGCAGCCAAATCGAACGGGACTCTTCACCCCTCCACTTT.

This clonotype was recorded at least ten times. The CDR3 DNA reads TGTGCCAGCAGGCCTAGCGGGAGGGCCTACGAGCAGTACTTC. This encodes CASRPSGRAYEQYF. The chain links TRBV6-2 or TRBV6-3 to TRBJ2-7; 12 bases fit TRBD2. The CDR3 runs 14 residues. Germline CDR1 and CDR2: MNHEY and SVGEGT. V lost 6 bases, J lost 2 bases, and 2 bases stayed unmatched.

This clonotype was detected ten times or more. The chain employs TRBV23-1 and TRBJ2-7; TRBD2 agrees at 7 bases. TRBV23-1 is annotated as an ORF whose role is uncertain. V lost 1 base to trimming and J lost 3 bases; unmatched junction nucleotides: 3. This CDR3 is built from 14 residues. The CDR3 is CASSQFKRDYEQYF. The DNA for the CDR3 is TGCGCCAGCAGTCAATTTAAGCGGGACTACGAGCAGTACTTC.

This clonotype was picked up a small number of times. The V gene is TRBV7-2, the J gene TRBJ1-2; 10 bases map to TRBD1. Germline values: CDR1 SGHTA, CDR2 FQGNSA. After removal of 5 bases from V and 8 bases from J, the junction contained 8 bases not matched to a gene. The CDR3 is 14 residues long. DNA of the CDR3: TGTGCCAGCAGCCACGGGACAGGGGAGCGGGGCTACACCTTC. Amino acid sequence: CASSHGTGERGYTF.

As for this clonotype: A read error may explain this, as a much larger clone is one base away. The CDR3 region has the DNA TGTGCCAGCAGCCAAGGGCTAAACAATGAGCAGTTATTC. Amino acid sequence: CASSQGLNNEQLF. The chain joins TRBV16 to TRBJ2-1, with D uncertain. This CDR3 has 13 amino acids. From germline, CDR1 is KGHSY and CDR2 FQNENV.

This clonotype was seen many times. The rearrangement uses TRBV5-4 and TRBJ2-1, with D possibly matching TRBD2 (7 bases). Per germline, CDR1 SGHNT and CDR2 YYREEE (reference sequence). Trimming removed 0 bases from V and 7 bases from J, with 17 bases in between. This CDR3 has 16 amino acids. DNA for the CDR3: TGTGCCAGCAGCTTGGGGATCGCGGGGGCGAGGAATGAGCAGTTCTTC. This sequence encodes CASSLGIAGARNEQFF. The full variable domain, with the rest looked up from reference TRBV5-4 and TRBJ2-1, is ETGVTQSPTHLIKTRGQQVTLRCSSQSGHNTVSWYQQALGQGPQFIFQYYREEENGRGNFPPRFSGLQFPNYSSELNVNALELDDSALYLCASSLGIAGARNEQFFGPGTRLTVL.

The V and J genes are TRBV11-2 and TRBJ1-4; TRBD1 agrees at 10 bases. The V gene end was trimmed by 3 bases and the J gene end by 4 bases; junction bases not matched to a gene: 2. Looked up from germline, CDR1 is SGHAT and CDR2 is FQNNGV. The CDR3 has 15 residues. The CDR3 DNA reads as TGTGCCAGCAGCTTCGGGACAGGGGATAATGAAAAACTGTTTTTT. Its protein product is CASSFGTGDNEKLFF.

This clonotype occurred a few times. The gene calls are TRBV27 and TRBJ2-7; D unresolved. The CDR3 is made up of 14 amino acids. Germline V gives CDR1 MNHEY, CDR2 SMNVEV (reference sequence). Trimming removed 0 bases from V and 0 bases from J, with 6 bases in between. The CDR3 sequence is CASSLSLLSYEQYF. CDR3 coding DNA: TGTGCCAGCAGTTTATCCCTCCTCTCCTACGAGCAGTACTTC.

The chain combines TRBV7-9 with TRBJ2-1; possibly TRBD2 for D (7 bases). The germline V gene encodes CDR1 SEHNR and CDR2 FQNEAQ (reference sequence). V lost 5 bases and J 8 bases, leaving 19 bases between the germline ends. CDR3 length equals 15 residues. As DNA, the CDR3 is TGTGCCAGCAGCCCCCGGGGGGCGCGGGATGATGAGCAGTTCTTC. This gives the protein CASSPRGARDDEQFF.

The V and J genes are TRBV5-1 and TRBJ2-7; D is ambiguous. There are 11 residues in the CDR3. Deletions cut 7 bases from V and 5 bases from J, with 10 bases between. Germline lookup yields CDR1 SGHRS and CDR2 YFSETQ. The CDR3 nucleotides are TGCGCCAGCGGGTTAAATGACGAGCAGTACTTC. It codes for CASGLNDEQYF.

The chain carries TRBV5-1 and TRBJ2-2; TRBD1 or TRBD2 may be the D gene (5 bases each). Deletions cut 4 bases from V and 6 bases from J, with 13 bases between. The CDR3 sequence is 14 residues long. Looked up from germline, CDR1 is SGHRS and CDR2 is YFSETQ. The CDR3: CASSPRGDAGELFF. CDR3 bases: TGCGCCAGCAGCCCGCGTGGGGACGCCGGGGAGCTGTTTTTT.

This clonotype was seen ten or more times. The chain has TRBV21-1 and TRBJ2-7; the table gives TRBD2 as D, unverified against the DNA. TRBV21-1 is a pseudogene segment. The CDR3 is 20 residues long. For the CDR3, the DNA is TGTGCCAGCCTTTTCAGCAGACGCCCTCGCTTGGGATTCAGCTCCTACGAGCAGTACTTC. Protein product: CASLFSRRPRLGFSSYEQYF.

This clonotype was seen ten or more times. The chain has TRBV5-1 and TRBJ1-1, with a possible D match to TRBD1 (5 bases). The CDR3 is 14 residues long. With 5 bases removed from V and 0 bases from J, the gap between germline ends came to 11 bases. The germline CDR1 and CDR2 sequences are SGHRS and YFSETQ. Here the CDR3 reads CASRQGSLNTEAFF. In DNA form, the CDR3 reads TGCGCCAGCAGGCAGGGATCTCTGAACACTGAAGCTTTCTTT. Full variable domain (outside the CDR3, taken from reference TRBV5-1 and TRBJ1-1): KAGVTQTPRYLIKTRGQQVTLSCSPISGHRSVSWYQQTPGQGLQFLFEYFSETQRNKGNFPGRFSGRQFSNSRSEMNVSTLELGDSALYLCASRQGSLNTEAFFGQGTRLTVV.

This clonotype appeared many times. This chain connects TRBV20-1 to TRBJ2-6, with D uncertain. The germline V gene has CDR1 DFQATT and CDR2 SNEGSKA (reference sequence). Trimming took 0 bases from V and 0 from J, leaving 9 bases between them. This CDR3 comprises 16 residues. The chain's CDR3 is CSARDSRISGANVLTF. In DNA form, the CDR3 reads TGCAGTGCTAGAGATAGTAGGATCTCTGGGGCCAACGTCCTGACTTTC.

This clonotype was seen at least ten times. V and J are TRBV20-1 and TRBJ2-3, with a weak D call TRBD2 (6 bases). V lost 4 bases to trimming and J lost 0 bases, with 14 bases between them. There are 15 residues in the CDR3. Germline lookup yields CDR1 DFQATT and CDR2 SNEGSKA (reference sequence). The CDR3 region is CSAILGGSSTDTQYF. The CDR3 DNA reads TGCAGTGCTATTTTGGGGGGTTCTAGCACAGATACGCAGTATTTT.

This clonotype has a count of ten or more. The chain has TRBV3-1 and TRBJ2-3, with TRBD2 matching over 7 bases. The CDR3 loop spans 14 amino acids. Unmatched junction bases numbered 10, after V lost 5 bases and J lost 8 bases. Germline values: CDR1 LGHDT, CDR2 YNNKEL (reference sequence). In DNA form, the CDR3 reads TGTGCCAGCAGCTACAGCGGGGCCGATGGTACGCAGTATTTT. As protein: CASSYSGADGTQYF.

This clonotype occurred many times. The chain couples TRBV7-2 to TRBJ2-5; D perhaps matches TRBD2 (6 bases). Germline V gene lookup returns CDR1 SGHTA and CDR2 FQGNSA. The CDR3 loop spans 17 amino acids. The germline V and J ends were trimmed by 3 bases and 3 bases, with 20 bases remaining between them. CDR3: CASSFPNGSGYEETQYF. Written as DNA, the CDR3 is TGTGCCAGCAGCTTCCCAAACGGGAGCGGTTATGAAGAGACCCAGTACTTC.

This clonotype was recorded at least ten times. This rearrangement joins TRBV20-1 to TRBJ2-3; maybe TRBD2 (5 bases). CDR3 size: 17 residues. V was shortened by 1 base and J by 3 bases, with 20 bases between the two germline ends. Germline values: CDR1 DFQATT, CDR2 SNEGSKA (reference sequence). CDR3: CSARGLEGYRATDTQYF. In nucleotides, the CDR3 is TGCAGTGCTAGAGGACTCGAGGGCTACCGTGCGACAGATACGCAGTATTTT.

Points on this clonotype: Sequence at one end of the junction differs from germline and may be a read error. V usage is TRBV20-1 and J usage is TRBJ2-3; 7 bases map to TRBD2. This CDR3 has 15 amino acids. Germline assignment: CDR1 DFQATT and CDR2 SNEGSKA (reference sequence). This CDR3 is CCARLPSGQHGGQYF. As DNA, the CDR3 is TGCTGTGCTAGGTTGCCTAGCGGTCAGCACGGTGGGCAGTATTTT.

This clonotype was seen at least ten times. The chain recombines TRBV15 with TRBJ2-1; 10 nucleotides align to TRBD2. Trimming at V came to 0 bases and at J to 6 bases, leaving 20 bases not matched to a gene. The CDR3 contains 21 residues. Germline assignment: CDR1 LNHNV and CDR2 YYDKDF (reference sequence). As DNA, the CDR3 is TGTGCCACCAGCAGAGATCGGAGAGGGCGTACTCCGGGACTAGCGATCAATGAGCAGTTCTTC. Translated, it gives CATSRDRRGRTPGLAINEQFF.

This clonotype appeared many times. The chain joins TRBV20-1 to TRBJ2-3; maybe TRBD2 (5 bases). Germline loops: CDR1 DFQATT, CDR2 SNEGSKA (reference sequence). The CDR3 has 16 amino acids. The ends were cut back, 1 base at V and 2 bases at J, with 16 bases in the middle. The CDR3 protein is CSARGTESGLTDTQYF. For the CDR3, the DNA is TGCAGTGCTAGAGGGACGGAAAGCGGACTCACAGATACGCAGTATTTT.

This clonotype was seen many times. The rearrangement uses TRBV20-1 and TRBJ2-2; 11 bases are a match to TRBD2. Germline V gene sequence: CDR1 DFQATT, CDR2 SNEGSKA (reference sequence). The CDR3 length is 15 residues. The V segment lost 4 bases and the J segment 6 bases; nucleotides outside the gene matches: 7. The CDR3 protein is CSATRLAGSPGELFF. The CDR3 DNA follows: TGCAGTGCTACGCGACTAGCGGGAAGTCCCGGGGAGCTGTTTTTT.

The table lists this clonotype with many counts. The gene calls are TRBV7-2 and TRBJ2-1; 12 nucleotides align to TRBD2. This CDR3 has 15 amino acids. Germline V CDR1 and CDR2: SGHTA, FQGNSA. Losses at the gene ends were 5 bases for V and 8 bases for J; bases not matched to a gene: 7. Written as DNA, the CDR3 is TGTGCCAGCAGCATTCGGACTAGCGGGATCGATGAGCAGTTCTTC. It is translated as CASSIRTSGIDEQFF. The full variable domain, rest sourced from reference TRBV7-2 and TRBJ2-1, is GAGVSQSPSNKVTEKGKDVELRCDPISGHTALYWYRQSLGQGLEFLIYFQGNSAPDKSGLPSDRFSAERTGGSVSTLTIQRTQQEDSAVYLCASSIRTSGIDEQFFGPGTRLTVL.

This clonotype was counted ten times or more. This chain joins TRBV18 and TRBJ2-7; 8 nucleotides match TRBD2. The germline CDR1 and CDR2 sequences are KGHSH and LQKENI. This CDR3 spans 14 amino acids. Trimming removed 5 bases from V and 0 bases from J; junction bases left unmatched: 3. CDR3 region: CASSDAGGSYEQYF. The CDR3 nucleotides read TGTGCCAGCTCAGATGCGGGAGGCTCCTACGAGCAGTACTTC.

This clonotype was detected many times. The chain has TRBV4-1 and TRBJ1-1; possible D gene TRBD1, 5 bases. Trimming took off 2 bases at V and 2 bases at J, with 15 bases between the two ends. The CDR3 is 16 residues long. Germline V gives CDR1 MGHRA, CDR2 YSYEKL. For the CDR3, the DNA is TGCGCCAGCAGCCAAAGGGGCGGGACTTCTAACACTGAAGCTTTCTTT. The encoded protein is CASSQRGGTSNTEAFF.

This clonotype was detected ten times or more. The gene calls are TRBV5-4 and TRBJ2-5, with unresolved D. The CDR3 runs 12 residues. Germline values: CDR1 SGHNT, CDR2 YYREEE (reference sequence). The V and J ends lost 0 bases and 5 bases respectively, with 5 bases between them. CDR3 coding DNA: TGTGCCAGCAGCTTGGCGGAGGAGACCCAGTACTTC. Residues: CASSLAEETQYF.

Many counts were recorded for this clonotype. This sequence joins TRBV10-1 and TRBJ2-3; the D gene is possibly TRBD1 (6 bases). Trimming took 2 bases from V and 6 from J, leaving 12 bases between them. Germline loops: CDR1 WNHNN, CDR2 SYGVQD (reference sequence). The CDR3 runs to 14 residues. The CDR3 sequence: CASSEGGSRDTQYF. CDR3 DNA: TGCGCCAGCAGTGAGGGGGGCAGCAGGGATACGCAGTATTTT.

This clonotype was counted at least ten times. The chain links TRBV7-2 to TRBJ2-5, with 9 positions matching TRBD2. This CDR3 is built from 14 residues. Germline lookup yields CDR1 SGHTA and CDR2 FQGNSA. With V trimmed by 5 bases and J by 4 bases, 5 bases remained unmatched. DNA for the CDR3: TGTGCCAGCAGCCGTAGCGGGAGAGGAGAGACCCAGTACTTC. Encoded protein: CASSRSGRGETQYF.